This T cell receptor beta chain was sequenced during a study of T cell repertoires in cytomegalovirus infection. There are many counts of this clonotype. No antigen is known for it. Findings and limits, study-wide: Clonotype analysis showed dominance of the ex vivo response by HLA-C-restricted CMV-specific TCR beta clonotypes. Cumulative public TCR beta family frequency identified CMV carriers with the relevant HLA.

TCRdb re-analysed the reads in MiXCR, keeping a single row per CDR3 protein. The repertoire has some 390,000 distinct CDR3 sequences, 15% to 20% of them found once; the top ten carry less than 9.5%. This CDR3 has 15 residues. The V segment lost 6 bases and the J segment 9 bases; nucleotides outside the gene matches: 16. V usage is TRBV12-3 or TRBV12-4 and J usage is TRBJ2-7, with TRBD2 matching 8 bases. This sequence originates from a human donor in good health (CMV status not recorded). Some clones in this sample may be carry-over from other donors' samples. The sample taken for sequencing was PBMCs. CDR3 in amino acids: CASSSPGLGSVGQYF. The DNA for the CDR3 is TGTGCCAGCAGCTCCCCGGGACTAGGGTCCGTCGGGCAGTACTTC.